Below, 27 T cell receptor beta chains from the same sample are listed, as sequenced in a study of cytomegalovirus exposure and HLA in healthy donors. The PCR was carried out with 60 Vbeta primers and 13 Jbeta primers. This table comes from immunoSEQ multiplex PCR, and its TCRdb copy is limited to in-frame clones, with some not included. The data hold about 190,000 clones, with around 79% observed a single time. The sample comprised PBMCs. All receptors derive from a young woman in good health and CMV-seronegative.

Only one count was recorded for this clone. The CDR3 nucleotides read TGCGCCAGCAGCCAAGAGACCGGACTAGTTCATGAGCAGTTCTTC. Its translation: CASSQETGLVHEQFF. The gene calls are TRBV4-1 and TRBJ2-1; 7 nucleotides line up with TRBD2. This CDR3 region has 15 residues. Trimming cost V 0 bases and J 8 bases; bases outside gene matches: 7. CDR1 and CDR2 (germline): MGHRA, YSYEKL.

This clone appeared a single time. V is TRBV15 and J is TRBJ1-2, with TRBD1 matching over 8 bases. CDR3 length: 16 residues. Germline V gives CDR1 LNHNV, CDR2 YYDKDF (reference sequence). V lost 2 bases, J lost 3 bases, and 8 bases stayed unmatched. DNA for the CDR3: TGTGCCACCAGCAGACCCCGGACAGGGCGTTACTATGGCTACACCTTC. Translation gives CATSRPRTGRYYGYTF.

This chain links TRBV28 with TRBJ1-4; maybe TRBD1 (5 bases). The germline CDR1 and CDR2 sequences are MDHEN and SYDVKM. The V gene lost 5 bases and the J gene lost 4 bases, with 14 bases spanning the gap. This CDR3 region has 15 residues. CDR3 sequence reads: CASSPSGGYNEKLFF. CDR3 bases: TGTGCCAGCAGTCCGTCCGGGGGATATAATGAAAAACTGTTTTTT.

The chain recombines TRBV7-2 with TRBJ2-3; TRBD2 might be the D (6 bases). Between the trimmed V and J ends, which lost 1 base and 4 bases, there was a span of 15 bases. The germline CDR1 and CDR2 sequences are SGHTA and FQGNSA. This CDR3 is 16 amino acids long. Written as DNA, the CDR3 is TGTGCCAGCAGCTTAGTCGGTCTAGCGCATGCAGATACGCAGTATTTT. Translation gives CASSLVGLAHADTQYF.

V usage is TRBV5-6 and J usage is TRBJ2-4, with D possibly being TRBD1 (6 bases). The length of the CDR3 is 13 residues. The V gene's germline CDR1 is SGHDT and CDR2 YYEEEE. V lost 9 bases and J lost 4, with 14 bases in between. The DNA of the CDR3 is TGTGCCACCGCTGGCCAGGGGAAAAACATTCAGTACTTC. Amino acids: CATAGQGKNIQYF.

The genes are TRBV6-1 and TRBJ1-2; 7 bases match TRBD1. The CDR3 consists of 15 residues. The junction had 10 bases not matched to a gene; V was cut back by 5 bases and J by 4 bases. Germline-derived CDR1 and CDR2 are MNHNS and SASEGT. For the CDR3, the DNA is TGTGCCAGCAGTAGAACAGGGGTAGAGATCTATGGCTACACCTTC. This translates into CASSRTGVEIYGYTF.

This clone has a single count. In nucleotides, the CDR3 is TGTGCCAGCAGGGAACGACAGGAGCTAAGCAATCAGCCCCAGCATTTT. As protein: CASRERQELSNQPQHF. V gene TRBV6-1 combines with J gene TRBJ1-5; D might be TRBD1 (6 bases). This CDR3 contains 16 residues. Trimming pared 6 bases from V and 1 base from J, leaving 16 bases between. Germline V gene sequence: CDR1 MNHNS, CDR2 SASEGT.

CDR3 DNA: TGTGCCACCAGCACTCACAGGGGTGAAGTTCCGAACACTGAAGCTTTCTTT. Protein product: CATSTHRGEVPNTEAFF. J is TRBJ1-1 and V is TRBV15; TRBD1 matches 7 bases. Trimming at V came to 4 bases and at J to 1 base, leaving 12 bases not matched to a gene. This CDR3 has 17 residues. The germline V gene has CDR1 LNHNV and CDR2 YYDKDF (reference sequence).

This clone occurred once. The rearrangement joins TRBV28 to TRBJ2-7; weak D call: TRBD2 (6 bases). The V gene's germline CDR1 is MDHEN and CDR2 SYDVKM. The CDR3 contains 18 residues. Trimming stripped 3 bases from V and 0 bases from J, with 21 bases between. The CDR3 is CASSFLRGTGETSYEQYF. CDR3 sequence (DNA): TGTGCCAGCAGTTTTCTCCGCGGAACGGGAGAAACCTCCTACGAGCAGTACTTC.

The chain uses TRBV10-2 and TRBJ2-7, with 10 bases lining up with TRBD2. Germline lookup yields CDR1 WSHSY and CDR2 SAAADI. This CDR3 region has 17 residues. V shed 4 bases, J shed 0 bases, and the junction held 9 bases outside the gene matches. Written as DNA, the CDR3 is TGCGCCAGCAGTGTCGCTAGCGGGGGCCTTATCTCCTACGAGCAGTACTTC. This sequence encodes CASSVASGGLISYEQYF.

The J gene is TRBJ1-1, the V gene TRBV28; D not resolved. V lost 2 bases to trimming and J lost 2 bases, with 15 bases between them. The CDR3 spans 16 residues. Per germline, CDR1 MDHEN and CDR2 SYDVKM. The CDR3 loop reads CASSLLDAATNTEAFF. The CDR3 DNA reads TGTGCCAGCAGTTTACTTGATGCGGCGACTAACACTGAAGCTTTCTTT. Full variable domain (outside the CDR3, taken from reference TRBV28 and TRBJ1-1): DVKVTQSSRYLVKRTGEKVFLECVQDMDHENMFWYRQDPGLGLRLIYFSYDVKMKEKGDIPEGYSVSREKKERFSLILESASTNQTSMYLCASSLLDAATNTEAFFGQGTRLTVV.

In the case of this clone: Other DNA sequences within the sample encode an identical CDR3. The chain recombines TRBV19 with TRBJ1-1; D gene uncertain. Germline V gene sequence: CDR1 LNHDA, CDR2 SQIVND (reference sequence). This CDR3 is 14 amino acids long. V lost 1 base, J lost 0 bases, and 6 bases lay in between. The CDR3 region is CASSIGQMNTEAFF. As DNA, the CDR3 is TGTGCCAGTAGTATAGGCCAGATGAACACTGAAGCTTTCTTT.

The CDR3 nucleotides are TGTGCCAGCTCAGAAGACCGGGGACCCCAGCATTTT. Translated, it gives CASSEDRGPQHF. The chain has TRBV18 and TRBJ1-5, with no clear D. The CDR3 is made up of 12 amino acids. V lost 5 bases and J 10 bases, leaving 12 bases between the germline ends. The germline gives CDR1 KGHSH, CDR2 LQKENI.

This chain uses TRBV6-1 with TRBJ2-7; D is unresolved. Trimming cost V 6 bases and J 6 bases, with 21 bases left between them. The CDR3 sequence is 15 residues long. The germline V gene has CDR1 MNHNS and CDR2 SASEGT. In nucleotides, the CDR3 is TGTGCCAGCAGCCTTACTACTACTTTCTTCGGCGAGCAGTACTTC. Translation gives CASSLTTTFFGEQYF.

The CDR3: CAISESQGQGFDGELFF. The CDR3, as DNA: TGTGCCATCAGTGAGTCGCAAGGACAGGGGTTCGACGGGGAGCTGTTTTTT. The V gene is TRBV10-3, the J gene TRBJ2-2; TRBD1 matches 9 bases. The CDR3 spans 17 residues. Germline V lookup: CDR1 ENHRY, CDR2 SYGVKD. V dropped 0 bases and J dropped 7; count of bases not matched to a gene: 9.

The chain links TRBV28 to TRBJ1-1, with D hard to call. This CDR3 has 13 amino acids. Germline assignment: CDR1 MDHEN and CDR2 SYDVKM. V lost 3 bases and J 5 bases, leaving 10 bases between the germline ends. The CDR3 is CASSFTERTEAFF. Here the CDR3 DNA reads TGTGCCAGCAGTTTCACAGAGAGAACTGAAGCTTTCTTT.

The chain carries TRBV7-9 and TRBJ2-5; D may be TRBD2 (6 bases). The CDR3 consists of 15 residues. V lost 5 bases and J 4 bases, leaving 17 bases between the germline ends. Germline CDR1 and CDR2: SEHNR and FQNEAQ (reference sequence). CDR3 sequence reads: CASSPKGLALETQYF. CDR3 sequence (DNA): TGTGCCAGCAGCCCGAAGGGACTCGCCCTAGAGACCCAGTACTTC.

The chain is built from TRBV6-4 and TRBJ2-7, with 9 nucleotides matching TRBD1. Germline loops: CDR1 MRHNA, CDR2 SNTAGT. The CDR3 contains 17 residues. Trimming removed 8 bases from V and 0 bases from J; junction bases left unmatched: 14. CDR3 region: CASGYRGHEHNSYEQYF. The CDR3 bases are TGTGCCAGCGGCTACAGGGGGCACGAACATAACTCCTACGAGCAGTACTTC.

The CDR3 coding sequence is TGTGCCAGCCCCGAAGGTATCAGGACAGGGATTAACTATGGCTACACCTTC. As protein: CASPEGIRTGINYGYTF. The chain couples TRBV2 to TRBJ1-2, with 8 bases lining up with TRBD1. V gave up 8 bases and J gave up 1 base; unmatched junction bases: 15. CDR1 is SNHLY and CDR2 is FYNNEI in the germline V gene. The CDR3 loop spans 17 amino acids.

The chain uses TRBV9 and TRBJ2-2; D may be TRBD2 (6 bases). Per the germline V gene, CDR1 is SGDLS and CDR2 is YYNGEE. The CDR3 consists of 16 residues. The V gene lost 0 bases and the J gene lost 6 bases, with 15 bases spanning the gap. CDR3: CASSVEFGRIAGELFF. The CDR3 DNA follows: TGTGCCAGCAGCGTAGAGTTCGGGAGAATCGCCGGGGAGCTGTTTTTT.

V gene TRBV5-1 combines with J gene TRBJ1-1; D gene ambiguous. This CDR3 has 15 residues. Germline V gene sequence: CDR1 SGHRS, CDR2 YFSETQ. The V end was cut by 0 bases, the J end by 1 base, with 10 bases between. The CDR3 DNA reads as TGCGCCAGCAGCTTGGCCTTGGCAGGGAACACTGAAGCTTTCTTT. Translation: CASSLALAGNTEAFF.

V gene TRBV28 combines with J gene TRBJ2-3; 7 nucleotides line up with TRBD1. The germline gives CDR1 MDHEN, CDR2 SYDVKM. Unmatched junction bases numbered 25, after V lost 7 bases and J lost 3 bases. This CDR3 is 20 amino acids long. In DNA, the CDR3 is TGTGCCAGCACGCCTTCATTCGATAAGGGACAGCAAACCAAAACAGATACGCAGTATTTT. Its protein product is CASTPSFDKGQQTKTDTQYF.

The V and J genes are TRBV5-6 and TRBJ1-5, with TRBD1 as a possible D gene (5 bases). The V end was cut by 0 bases, the J end by 4 bases, with 11 bases between. Germline V lookup: CDR1 SGHDT, CDR2 YYEEEE. CDR3 size: 15 residues. CDR3 sequence reads: CASSLGGASNQPQHF. Here the CDR3 DNA reads TGTGCCAGCAGCTTGGGCGGGGCTAGTAATCAGCCCCAGCATTTT.

V and J are TRBV7-3 and TRBJ2-7; 10 bases map to TRBD2. The ends lost 2 bases at V and 5 bases at J; junction bases unmatched: 3. The length of the CDR3 is 14 residues. CDR1 and CDR2 from the germline V gene are SGHTA and FQGTGA. The CDR3 protein is CASSLSSGRDEQYF. The DNA of the CDR3 is TGTGCCAGCAGCTTATCCAGCGGGAGGGACGAGCAGTACTTC.

The chain couples TRBV19 to TRBJ1-1; D gene ambiguous. CDR3 length: 13 amino acids. Germline V lookup: CDR1 LNHDA, CDR2 SQIVND (reference sequence). The V and J ends lost 7 bases and 2 bases respectively, with 11 bases between them. As DNA, the CDR3 is TGTGCCAGTATATCGACGGGAAACACTGAAGCTTTCTTT. This sequence encodes CASISTGNTEAFF.

The gene calls are TRBV27 and TRBJ2-4; TRBD2 agrees at 14 bases. Germline V gives CDR1 MNHEY, CDR2 SMNVEV (reference sequence). Trimming cost V 5 bases and J 7 bases; bases outside gene matches: 4. The CDR3 covers 15 residues. CDR3 sequence reads: CASSPWTSGRNIQYF. The CDR3 DNA reads TGTGCCAGCAGTCCTTGGACTAGCGGGAGGAACATTCAGTACTTC.

This clone was observed a few times. The gene calls are TRBV18 and TRBJ1-5; D is ambiguous. The CDR3 spans 13 residues. The V and J ends lost 3 bases and 5 bases respectively, with 8 bases between them. Germline V gene data show CDR1 as KGHSH and CDR2 as LQKENI. CDR3 nucleotide sequence: TGTGCCAGCTCACCCGAGAGCGATCAGCCCCAGCATTTT. Translating it yields CASSPESDQPQHF. The full variable domain, rest sourced from reference TRBV18 and TRBJ1-5, is NAGVMQNPRHLVRRRGQEARLRCSPMKGHSHVYWYRQLPEEGLKFMVYLQKENIIDESGMPKERFSAEFPKEGPSILRIQQVVRGDSAAYFCASSPESDQPQHFGDGTRLSIL.